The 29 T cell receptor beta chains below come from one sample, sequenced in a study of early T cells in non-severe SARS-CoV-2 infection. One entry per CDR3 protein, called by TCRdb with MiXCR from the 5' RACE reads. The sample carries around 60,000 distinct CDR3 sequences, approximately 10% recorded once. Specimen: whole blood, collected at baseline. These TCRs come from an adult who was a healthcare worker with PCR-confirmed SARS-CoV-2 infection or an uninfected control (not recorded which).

For the CDR3, the DNA is TGTGCCAGCAGAGTTTTTGCGGGGGGGACCGGGGAGCTGTTTTTT. Translating gives CASRVFAGGTGELFF. V is TRBV2 and J is TRBJ2-2, with 9 nucleotides matching TRBD2. This CDR3 is 15 amino acids long. J lost 5 bases, V lost 6 bases, and 7 bases had no gene match. Germline values: CDR1 SNHLY, CDR2 FYNNEI.

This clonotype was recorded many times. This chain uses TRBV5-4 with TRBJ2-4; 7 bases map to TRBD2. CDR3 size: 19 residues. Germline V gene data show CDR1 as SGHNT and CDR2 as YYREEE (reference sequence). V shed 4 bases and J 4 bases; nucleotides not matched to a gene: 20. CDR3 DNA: TGTGCCAGCAGCAAGTTGGTAGGCAGCGGGGATCAAGCAAAAAACATTCAGTACTTC. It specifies CASSKLVGSGDQAKNIQYF.

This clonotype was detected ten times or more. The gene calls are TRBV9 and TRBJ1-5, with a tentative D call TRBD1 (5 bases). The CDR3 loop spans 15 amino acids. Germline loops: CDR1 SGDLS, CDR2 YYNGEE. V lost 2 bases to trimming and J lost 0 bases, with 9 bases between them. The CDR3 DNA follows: TGTGCCAGCAGCGTTGGGGCAAATAGCAATCAGCCCCAGCATTTT. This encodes CASSVGANSNQPQHF.

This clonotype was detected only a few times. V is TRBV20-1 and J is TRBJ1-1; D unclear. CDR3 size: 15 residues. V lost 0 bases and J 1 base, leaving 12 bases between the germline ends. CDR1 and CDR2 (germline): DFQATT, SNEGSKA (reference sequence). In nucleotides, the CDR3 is TGCAGTGCTAGAGATCACCGTTTCCCGAACACTGAAGCTTTCTTT. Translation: CSARDHRFPNTEAFF.

The CDR3 bases are TGCAGTGCTCCGGGGGGGACAGATACGCAGTATTTT. Its translation: CSAPGGTDTQYF. The chain is built from TRBV20-1 and TRBJ2-3; 8 positions match TRBD2. V lost 5 bases, J lost 3 bases, and 1 base stayed unmatched. Germline CDR1 reads DFQATT; CDR2 reads SNEGSKA (reference sequence). The CDR3 has 12 amino acids.

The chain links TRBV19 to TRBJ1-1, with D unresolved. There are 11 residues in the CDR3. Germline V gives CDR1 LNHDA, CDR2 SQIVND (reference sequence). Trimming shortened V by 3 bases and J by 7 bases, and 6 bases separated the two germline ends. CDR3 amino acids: CASSMQDEAFF. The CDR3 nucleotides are TGTGCCAGTAGTATGCAGGATGAAGCTTTCTTT. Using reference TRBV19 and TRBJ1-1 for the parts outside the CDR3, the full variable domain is DGGITQSPKYLFRKEGQNVTLSCEQNLNHDAMYWYRQDPGQGLRLIYYSQIVNDFQKGDIAEGYSVSREKKESFPLTVTSAQKNPTAFYLCASSMQDEAFFGQGTRLTVV.

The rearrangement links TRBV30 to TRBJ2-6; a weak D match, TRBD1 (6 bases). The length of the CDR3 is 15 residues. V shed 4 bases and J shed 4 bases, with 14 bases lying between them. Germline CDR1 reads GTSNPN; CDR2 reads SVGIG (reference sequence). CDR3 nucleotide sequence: TGTGCCTGGATTCCGACAGGAACAGGGGCCAACGTCCTGACTTTC. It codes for CAWIPTGTGANVLTF.

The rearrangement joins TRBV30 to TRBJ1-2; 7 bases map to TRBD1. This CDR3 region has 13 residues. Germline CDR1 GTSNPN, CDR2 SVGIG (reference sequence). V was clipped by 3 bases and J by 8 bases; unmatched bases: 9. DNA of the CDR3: TGTGCCTGGAGGGAATTGACAGGGTACGGCTACACCTTC. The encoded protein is CAWRELTGYGYTF.

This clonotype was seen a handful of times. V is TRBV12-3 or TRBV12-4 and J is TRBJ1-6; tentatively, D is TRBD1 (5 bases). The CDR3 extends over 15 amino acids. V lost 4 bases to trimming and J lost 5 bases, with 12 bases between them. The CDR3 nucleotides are TGTGCCAGCAGTTCCTCGGGACGGAATAATTCACCCCTCCACTTT. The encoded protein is CASSSSGRNNSPLHF.

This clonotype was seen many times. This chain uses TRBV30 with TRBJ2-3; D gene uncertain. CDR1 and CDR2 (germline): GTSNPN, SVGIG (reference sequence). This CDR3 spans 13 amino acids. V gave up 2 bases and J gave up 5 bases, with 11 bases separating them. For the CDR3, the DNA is TGTGCCTGGAGTAGACGGGTGGGAGATACGCAGTATTTT. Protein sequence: CAWSRRVGDTQYF.

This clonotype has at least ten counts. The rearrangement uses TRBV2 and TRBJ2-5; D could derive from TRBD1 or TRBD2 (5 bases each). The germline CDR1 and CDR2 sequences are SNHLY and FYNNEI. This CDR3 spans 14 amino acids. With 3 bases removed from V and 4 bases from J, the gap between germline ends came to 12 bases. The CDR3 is CASSEESGRETQYF. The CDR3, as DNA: TGTGCCAGCAGTGAGGAGTCGGGGCGAGAGACCCAGTACTTC.

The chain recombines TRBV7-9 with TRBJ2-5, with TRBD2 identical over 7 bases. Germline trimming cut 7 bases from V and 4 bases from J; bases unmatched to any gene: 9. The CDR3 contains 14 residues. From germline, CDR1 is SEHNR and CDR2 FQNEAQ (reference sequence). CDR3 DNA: TGTGCCAGCATCCTGGGGGGGAATCCAGAGACCCAGTACTTC. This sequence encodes CASILGGNPETQYF.

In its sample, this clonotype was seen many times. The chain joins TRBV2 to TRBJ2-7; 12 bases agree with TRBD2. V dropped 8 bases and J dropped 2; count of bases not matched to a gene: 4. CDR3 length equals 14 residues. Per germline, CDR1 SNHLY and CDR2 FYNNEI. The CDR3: CASGSSGGAYEQYF. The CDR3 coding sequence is TGTGCCAGCGGGTCTAGCGGGGGGGCCTACGAGCAGTACTTC.

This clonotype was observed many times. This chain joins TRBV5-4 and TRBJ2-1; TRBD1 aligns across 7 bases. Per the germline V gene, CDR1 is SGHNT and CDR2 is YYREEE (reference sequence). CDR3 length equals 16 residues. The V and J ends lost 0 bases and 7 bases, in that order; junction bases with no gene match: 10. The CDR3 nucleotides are TGTGCCAGCAGCTTGGATTCCGGGACAGATAAGAATGAGCAGTTCTTC. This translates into CASSLDSGTDKNEQFF.

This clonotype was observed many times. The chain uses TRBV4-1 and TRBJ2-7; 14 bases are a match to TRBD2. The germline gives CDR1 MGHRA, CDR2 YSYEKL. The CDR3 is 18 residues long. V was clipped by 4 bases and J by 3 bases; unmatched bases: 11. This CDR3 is CASSLRTSGGPAYYEQYF. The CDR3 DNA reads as TGCGCCAGCAGCCTTCGGACTAGCGGGGGGCCAGCCTACTACGAGCAGTACTTC.

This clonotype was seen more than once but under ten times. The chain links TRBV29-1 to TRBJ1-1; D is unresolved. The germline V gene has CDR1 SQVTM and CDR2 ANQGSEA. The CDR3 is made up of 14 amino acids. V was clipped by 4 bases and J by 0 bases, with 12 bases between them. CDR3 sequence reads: CSVGSPVMNTEAFF. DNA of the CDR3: TGCAGCGTTGGATCCCCTGTGATGAACACTGAAGCTTTCTTT.

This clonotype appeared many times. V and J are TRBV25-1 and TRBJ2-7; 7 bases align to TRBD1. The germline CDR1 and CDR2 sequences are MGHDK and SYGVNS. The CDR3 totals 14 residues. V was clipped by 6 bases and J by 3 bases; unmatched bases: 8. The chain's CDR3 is CASREPGQNYEQYF. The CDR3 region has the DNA TGTGCCAGCAGGGAACCGGGACAGAACTACGAGCAGTACTTC.

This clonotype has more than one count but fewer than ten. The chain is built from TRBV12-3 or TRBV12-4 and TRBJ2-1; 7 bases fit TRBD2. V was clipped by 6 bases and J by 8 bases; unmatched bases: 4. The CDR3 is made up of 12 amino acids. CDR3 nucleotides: TGTGCCAGCAGAACCACTAGCGATGAGCAGTTCTTC. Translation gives CASRTTSDEQFF.

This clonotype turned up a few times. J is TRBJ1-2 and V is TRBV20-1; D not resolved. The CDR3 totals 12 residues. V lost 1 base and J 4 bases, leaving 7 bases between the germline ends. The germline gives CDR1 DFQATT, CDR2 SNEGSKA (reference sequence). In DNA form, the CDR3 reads TGCAGTGCTAGAGCCGGGATCTATGGCTACACCTTC. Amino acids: CSARAGIYGYTF.

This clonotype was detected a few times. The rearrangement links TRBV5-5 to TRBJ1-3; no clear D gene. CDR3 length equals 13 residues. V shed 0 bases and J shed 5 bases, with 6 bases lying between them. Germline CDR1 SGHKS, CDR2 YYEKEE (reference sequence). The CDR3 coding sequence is TGTGCCAGCAGCTTGGATAGCCGAAACACCATATATTTT. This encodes CASSLDSRNTIYF. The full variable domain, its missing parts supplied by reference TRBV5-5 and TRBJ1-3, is DAGVTQSPTHLIKTRGQQVTLRCSPISGHKSVSWYQQVLGQGPQFIFQYYEKEERGRGNFPDRFSARQFPNYSSELNVNALLLGDSALYLCASSLDSRNTIYFGEGSWLTVV.

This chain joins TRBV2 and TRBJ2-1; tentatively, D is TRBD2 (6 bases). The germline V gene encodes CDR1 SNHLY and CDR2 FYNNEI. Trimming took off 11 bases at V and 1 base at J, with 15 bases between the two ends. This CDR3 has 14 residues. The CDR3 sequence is CAVGREQSYNEQFF. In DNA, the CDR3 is TGTGCCGTCGGACGGGAGCAATCCTACAATGAGCAGTTCTTC.

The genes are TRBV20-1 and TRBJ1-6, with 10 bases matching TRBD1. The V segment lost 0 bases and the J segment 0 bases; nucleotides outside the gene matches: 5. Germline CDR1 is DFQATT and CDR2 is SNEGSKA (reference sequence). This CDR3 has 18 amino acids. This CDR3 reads CSAREPGQGSSYNSPLHF. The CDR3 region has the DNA TGCAGTGCTAGAGAACCGGGACAGGGGAGCTCCTATAATTCACCCCTCCACTTT.

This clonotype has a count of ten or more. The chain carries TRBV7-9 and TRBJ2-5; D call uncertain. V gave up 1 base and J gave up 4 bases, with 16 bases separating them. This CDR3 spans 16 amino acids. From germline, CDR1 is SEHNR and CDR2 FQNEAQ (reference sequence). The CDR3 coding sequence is TGTGCCAGCAGCTTAGGACTGGGTCTCGTAGGAGAGACCCAGTACTTC. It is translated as CASSLGLGLVGETQYF.

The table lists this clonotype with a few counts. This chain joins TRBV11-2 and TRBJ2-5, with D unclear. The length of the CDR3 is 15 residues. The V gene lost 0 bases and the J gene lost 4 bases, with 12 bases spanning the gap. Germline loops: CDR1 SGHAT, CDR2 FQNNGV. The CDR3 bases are TGTGCCAGCAGCTTAGACCCCGGGCCCATAGAGACCCAGTACTTC. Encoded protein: CASSLDPGPIETQYF. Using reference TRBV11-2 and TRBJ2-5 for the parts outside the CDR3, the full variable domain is EAGVAQSPRYKIIEKRQSVAFWCNPISGHATLYWYQQILGQGPKLLIQFQNNGVVDDSQLPKDRFSAERLKGVDSTLKIQPAKLEDSAVYLCASSLDPGPIETQYFGPGTRLLVL.

The CDR3 nucleotides are TGTGCCAGCAGCTTAGGACTCGACAGGGGGCAAGAGACCCAGTACTTC. This sequence encodes CASSLGLDRGQETQYF. The chain uses TRBV7-9 and TRBJ2-5, with TRBD1 matching 9 bases. CDR1 and CDR2 (germline): SEHNR, FQNEAQ (reference sequence). Trimming cost V 1 base and J 2 bases; bases outside gene matches: 5. The CDR3 extends over 16 amino acids.

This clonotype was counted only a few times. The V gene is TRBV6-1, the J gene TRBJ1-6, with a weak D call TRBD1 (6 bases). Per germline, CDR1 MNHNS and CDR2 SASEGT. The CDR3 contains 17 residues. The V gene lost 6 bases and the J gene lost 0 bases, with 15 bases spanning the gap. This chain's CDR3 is CASSKTGLSSYNSPLHF. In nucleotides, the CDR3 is TGTGCCAGCAGCAAGACAGGACTAAGCTCCTATAATTCACCCCTCCACTTT.

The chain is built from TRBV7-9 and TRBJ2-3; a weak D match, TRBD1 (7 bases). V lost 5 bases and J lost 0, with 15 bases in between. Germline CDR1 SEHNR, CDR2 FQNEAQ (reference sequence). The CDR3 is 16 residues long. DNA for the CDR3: TGTGCCAGCAGCCCGGGGGACAGCTACAGCACAGATACGCAGTATTTT. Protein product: CASSPGDSYSTDTQYF.

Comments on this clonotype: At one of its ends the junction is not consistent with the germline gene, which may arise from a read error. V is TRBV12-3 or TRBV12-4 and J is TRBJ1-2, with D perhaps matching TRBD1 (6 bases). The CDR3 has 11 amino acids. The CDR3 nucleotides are TGTGCCAGCAGTTTAGGGAGACAGGTGCTCTTC. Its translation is CASSLGRQVLF.

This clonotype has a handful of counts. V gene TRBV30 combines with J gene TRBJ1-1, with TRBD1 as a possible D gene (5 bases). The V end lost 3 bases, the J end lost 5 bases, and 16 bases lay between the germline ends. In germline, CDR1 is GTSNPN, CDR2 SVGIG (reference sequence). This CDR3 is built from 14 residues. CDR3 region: CAWRISGGGTEAFF. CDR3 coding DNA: TGTGCCTGGAGGATATCGGGGGGAGGGACTGAAGCTTTCTTT. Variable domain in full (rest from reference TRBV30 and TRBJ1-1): SQTIHQWPATLVQPVGSPLSLECTVEGTSNPNLYWYRQAAGRGLQLLFYSVGIGQISSEVPQNLSASRPQDRQFILSSKKLLLSDSGFYLCAWRISGGGTEAFFGQGTRLTVV.